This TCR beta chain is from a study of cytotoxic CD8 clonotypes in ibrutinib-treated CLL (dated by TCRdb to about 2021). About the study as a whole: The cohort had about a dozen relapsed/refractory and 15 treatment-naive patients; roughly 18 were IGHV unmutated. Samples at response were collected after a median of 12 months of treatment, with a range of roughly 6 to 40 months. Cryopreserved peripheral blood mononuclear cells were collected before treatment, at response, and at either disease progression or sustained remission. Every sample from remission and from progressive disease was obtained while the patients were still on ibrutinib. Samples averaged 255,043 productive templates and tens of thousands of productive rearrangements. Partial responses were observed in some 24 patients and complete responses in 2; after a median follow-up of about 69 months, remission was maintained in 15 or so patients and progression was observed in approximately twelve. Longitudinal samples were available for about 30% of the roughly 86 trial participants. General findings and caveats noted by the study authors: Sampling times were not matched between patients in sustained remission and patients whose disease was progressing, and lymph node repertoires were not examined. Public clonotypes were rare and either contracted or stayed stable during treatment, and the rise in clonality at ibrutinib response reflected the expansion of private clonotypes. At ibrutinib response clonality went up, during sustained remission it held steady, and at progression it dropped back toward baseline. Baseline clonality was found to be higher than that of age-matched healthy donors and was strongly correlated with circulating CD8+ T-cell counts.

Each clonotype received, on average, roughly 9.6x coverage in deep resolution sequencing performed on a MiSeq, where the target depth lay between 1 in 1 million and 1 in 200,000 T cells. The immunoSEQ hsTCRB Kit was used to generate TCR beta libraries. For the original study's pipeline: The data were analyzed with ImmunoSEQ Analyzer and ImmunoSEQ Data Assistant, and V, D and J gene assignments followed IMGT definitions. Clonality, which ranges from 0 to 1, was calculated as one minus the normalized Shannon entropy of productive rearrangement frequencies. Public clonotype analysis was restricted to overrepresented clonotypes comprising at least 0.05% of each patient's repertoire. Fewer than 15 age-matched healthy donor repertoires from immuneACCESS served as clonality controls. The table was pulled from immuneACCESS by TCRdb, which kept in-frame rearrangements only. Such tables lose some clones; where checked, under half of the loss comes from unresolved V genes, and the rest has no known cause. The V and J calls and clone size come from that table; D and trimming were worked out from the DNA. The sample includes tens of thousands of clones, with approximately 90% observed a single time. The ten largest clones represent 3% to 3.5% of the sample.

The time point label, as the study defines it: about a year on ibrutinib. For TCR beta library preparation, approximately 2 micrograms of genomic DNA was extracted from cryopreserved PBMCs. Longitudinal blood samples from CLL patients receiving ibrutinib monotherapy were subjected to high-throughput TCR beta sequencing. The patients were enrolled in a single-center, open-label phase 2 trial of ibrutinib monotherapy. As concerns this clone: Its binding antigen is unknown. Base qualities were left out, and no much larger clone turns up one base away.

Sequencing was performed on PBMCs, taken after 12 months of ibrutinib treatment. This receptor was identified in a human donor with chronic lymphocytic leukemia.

The CDR3 protein: CASSVGSSRAYNEQFF. The nucleotide sequence is given as TGTGCCAGCAGCGTAGGTTCGTCCCGCGCCTACAATGAGCAGTTCTTC. The chain is made from TRBV9 and TRBJ2-1; no confident D gene assignment can be made. Cut back by 0 bases and 2 bases, the V and J ends lie 12 bases apart. CDR1 and CDR2 are drawn from the germline V gene: SGDLS, YYNGEE. From the cysteine up to the phenylalanine, the CDR3 has a length of 16 residues. Only the CDR3 portion is preserved as DNA: 48 bases, with reading frame beginning at the first base.